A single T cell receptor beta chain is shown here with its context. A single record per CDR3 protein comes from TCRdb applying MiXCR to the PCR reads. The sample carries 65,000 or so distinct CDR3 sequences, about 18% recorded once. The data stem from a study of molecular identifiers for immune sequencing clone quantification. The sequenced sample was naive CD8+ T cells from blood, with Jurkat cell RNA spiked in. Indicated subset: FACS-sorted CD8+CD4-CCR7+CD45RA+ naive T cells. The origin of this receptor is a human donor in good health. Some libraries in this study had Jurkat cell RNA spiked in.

The CDR3 region has the DNA TGCAGTGCCGTAGGGGGCGGCGAGCAGTTCTTC. Amino acids: CSAVGGGEQFF. The rearrangement joins TRBV20-1 to TRBJ2-1, with 7 nucleotides matching TRBD1. The germline CDR1 and CDR2 sequences are DFQATT and SNEGSKA (reference sequence). The CDR3 is 11 amino acids. Losses at the gene ends were 6 bases for V and 10 bases for J; bases not matched to a gene: 6.